These 28 T cell receptor beta chains share one sample of origin, sequenced in a study of metastatic and nonmetastatic thyroid tumors (dated by TCRdb to the early 2020s). Library preparation used PCR. For sequencing, an Illumina HiSeq 4000 was employed. Using fastp at Q25 and MiXCR, TCRdb reprocessed the public reads and kept productive beta chains. Present in this sample are roughly 81,000 clones, around 7.8% of which were seen just once. The ten largest clones take up 8.8% of the sample. None of the patients had been given any treatment before thyroid surgery. Sample: blood. The receptors were gathered from a female donor with papillary thyroid cancer or a benign thyroid nodule (not recorded which). Some clones in this sample may be carry-over from other donors' samples.

This clone was detected ten times or more. This sequence joins TRBV5-1 and TRBJ2-2; the match to TRBD1 covers 7 bases. Germline trimming cut 0 bases from V and 6 bases from J; bases unmatched to any gene: 5. Germline CDR1 is SGHRS and CDR2 is YFSETQ. The CDR3 totals 15 residues. The CDR3 nucleotides are TGCGCCAGCAGCTTGGGGAGACAGGGAGCCGGGGAGCTGTTTTTT. It specifies CASSLGRQGAGELFF.

This clone has ten or more counts. The V call is TRBV6-5, the J call TRBJ1-1; unclear D gene. Germline V gene data show CDR1 as MNHEY and CDR2 as SVGAGI. V gave up 3 bases and J gave up 6 bases, with 20 bases separating them. The CDR3 length is 16 residues. CDR3 nucleotides: TGTGCCAGCAGTTATCTCCCCGCGGCTCTGGGCGCTGAAGCTTTCTTT. This gives the protein CASSYLPAALGAEAFF.

This clone has ten or more counts. The rearrangement links TRBV4-2 to TRBJ2-3; 9 bases line up with TRBD2. Germline V gene data show CDR1 as LGHNA and CDR2 as YNFKEQ. The CDR3 has 16 residues. The V segment lost 2 bases and the J segment 5 bases; nucleotides outside the gene matches: 8. The CDR3 DNA follows: TGTGCCAGCAGCCAAACCCCTAGCGGGGTCAGAGATACGCAGTATTTT. Its protein product is CASSQTPSGVRDTQYF.

This clone was counted at least ten times. CDR3 residues: CASSQGIRTGGPGSTYEQYF. CDR3 nucleotides: TGCGCCAGCAGCCAAGGAATACGGACAGGGGGCCCGGGGAGCACCTACGAGCAGTACTTC. The chain recombines TRBV4-1 with TRBJ2-7; 11 bases fit TRBD1. The CDR3 runs to 20 residues. The germline gives CDR1 MGHRA, CDR2 YSYEKL. Unmatched junction bases numbered 16, after V lost 1 base and J lost 2 bases.

V gene TRBV19 combines with J gene TRBJ2-3; no firm D call. This CDR3 is built from 13 residues. Between the trimmed V and J ends, which lost 10 bases and 0 bases, there was a span of 11 bases. Germline loops: CDR1 LNHDA, CDR2 SQIVND (reference sequence). The CDR3 spells CAIRRVSTDTQYF. The CDR3 DNA sequence: TGTGCCATTCGCCGGGTAAGCACAGATACGCAGTATTTT.

This clone occurred a few times. Other DNA sequences in this specimen translate into the identical CDR3. The chain uses TRBV10-2 and TRBJ2-2; no reliable D call. CDR3 length: 16 amino acids. The V end lost 3 bases, the J end lost 2 bases, and 13 bases lay between the germline ends. Germline V lookup: CDR1 WSHSY, CDR2 SAAADI. CDR3 loop: CASSDPAGRNTGELFF. The CDR3 DNA sequence: TGCGCCAGCAGTGACCCAGCAGGTCGTAACACCGGGGAGCTGTTTTTT.

This clone was picked up many times. The V call is TRBV9, the J call TRBJ2-3; tentatively, D is TRBD1 or TRBD2 (6 bases each). With 4 bases removed from V and 1 base from J, the gap between germline ends came to 10 bases. This CDR3 contains 14 residues. Germline V gives CDR1 SGDLS, CDR2 YYNGEE. Written as DNA, the CDR3 is TGTGCCAGCAGCACCCGGGGGCGCACAGATACGCAGTATTTT. Protein: CASSTRGRTDTQYF.

This clone was seen repeatedly, ten times or more. In nucleotides, the CDR3 is TGCGCCAGCAGCCAAGGGGGCGTTGGGGCCAACGTCCTGACTTTC. Its protein product is CASSQGGVGANVLTF. The V call is TRBV4-1, the J call TRBJ2-6; possibly TRBD1 for D (5 bases). The CDR3 totals 15 residues. In germline, CDR1 is MGHRA, CDR2 YSYEKL. Trimming took 1 base from V and 3 from J, leaving 7 bases between them.

This clone was seen ten or more times. The chain uses TRBV2 and TRBJ1-6, with TRBD1 identical over 8 bases. In germline, CDR1 is SNHLY, CDR2 FYNNEI. The CDR3 totals 16 residues. V trimming: 6 bases; J trimming: 6 bases; junction bases outside the gene matches: 10. DNA of the CDR3: TGTGCCAGCAGGGGGGACAGGAGACTAAGTAATTCACCCCTCCACTTT. Encoded protein: CASRGDRRLSNSPLHF.

This clone was found a few times. The chain combines TRBV10-2 with TRBJ1-2; D perhaps matches TRBD1 (5 bases). The CDR3 is 13 amino acids. Germline V gives CDR1 WSHSY, CDR2 SAAADI. Deletions cut 2 bases from V and 4 bases from J, with 8 bases between. The CDR3 loop is CASSEVDSYGYTF. DNA of the CDR3: TGCGCCAGCAGTGAGGTCGACAGCTATGGCTACACCTTC.

This clone was seen repeatedly, ten times or more. V gene TRBV30 combines with J gene TRBJ1-1, with unresolved D. This CDR3 comprises 13 residues. Per germline, CDR1 GTSNPN and CDR2 SVGIG (reference sequence). V was cut by 0 bases and J by 1 base, with 6 bases left in between. CDR3 DNA sequence: TGTGCCTGGAGTGTAGTATCGAACACTGAAGCTTTCTTT. This encodes CAWSVVSNTEAFF.

At least ten counts were recorded for this clone. J is TRBJ1-6 and V is TRBV5-5; possibly TRBD1 for D (6 bases). The CDR3 loop spans 18 amino acids. CDR1 is SGHKS and CDR2 is YYEKEE in the germline V gene (reference sequence). Trimming cost V 0 bases and J 0 bases, with 13 bases left between them. The CDR3 sequence: CASSLDAGASSYNSPLHF. CDR3 nucleotides: TGTGCCAGCAGCTTGGATGCAGGGGCCAGCTCCTATAATTCACCCCTCCACTTT.

This clone was seen at least ten times. The rearrangement joins TRBV28 to TRBJ1-6; the D gene is possibly TRBD1 (5 bases). Germline V gene lookup returns CDR1 MDHEN and CDR2 SYDVKM. The CDR3 loop spans 16 amino acids. With 4 bases removed from V and 7 bases from J, the gap between germline ends came to 17 bases. The CDR3 spells CASSSPYRGLNSPLHF. In DNA form, the CDR3 reads TGTGCCAGCAGTTCCCCTTATCGGGGCCTAAATTCACCCCTCCACTTT.

At least ten counts were recorded for this clone. The chain links TRBV28 to TRBJ2-7; the match to TRBD2 covers 7 bases. The CDR3 extends over 12 amino acids. Germline V gene data show CDR1 as MDHEN and CDR2 as SYDVKM. Trimming cost V 6 bases and J 6 bases; bases outside gene matches: 5. CDR3 amino acids: CASRGGGIEQYF. CDR3 coding DNA: TGTGCCAGCAGGGGGGGAGGGATCGAGCAGTACTTC.

The chain links TRBV5-6 to TRBJ2-4; no clear D gene. V lost 6 bases and J 1 base, leaving 8 bases between the germline ends. This CDR3 has 13 amino acids. Per the germline V gene, CDR1 is SGHDT and CDR2 is YYEEEE. This chain's CDR3 is CASTKGAKNIQYF. The CDR3 nucleotides read TGTGCCAGCACTAAGGGCGCCAAAAACATTCAGTACTTC.

This clone occurred many times. The gene calls are TRBV15 and TRBJ2-2, with D hard to call. CDR3 size: 16 residues. With 0 bases removed from V and 4 bases from J, the gap between germline ends came to 12 bases. Germline V gene lookup returns CDR1 LNHNV and CDR2 YYDKDF (reference sequence). CDR3 DNA: TGTGCCACCAGCAGAGATAAACAAGGACCCACCGGGGAGCTGTTTTTT. Its translation: CATSRDKQGPTGELFF.

In its sample, this clone was seen many times. This chain joins TRBV19 and TRBJ1-5, with D possibly TRBD1 on 5 matching bases. CDR3 size: 14 residues. Germline V gene sequence: CDR1 LNHDA, CDR2 SQIVND (reference sequence). V was cut by 3 bases and J by 3 bases, with 9 bases left in between. DNA for the CDR3: TGTGCCAGTAGTATTTCAGGGAACAATCAGCCCCAGCATTTT. Translated: CASSISGNNQPQHF. Together with reference TRBV19 and TRBJ1-5, the CDR3 gives the full variable domain: DGGITQSPKYLFRKEGQNVTLSCEQNLNHDAMYWYRQDPGQGLRLIYYSQIVNDFQKGDIAEGYSVSREKKESFPLTVTSAQKNPTAFYLCASSISGNNQPQHFGDGTRLSIL.

This clone has ten or more counts. The chain carries TRBV30 and TRBJ2-3, with no clear D. The CDR3 extends over 11 amino acids. Germline loops: CDR1 GTSNPN, CDR2 SVGIG (reference sequence). Trimming cost V 5 bases and J 0 bases, with 3 bases left between them. The CDR3, as DNA: TGTGCCTGGGCTAGCACAGATACGCAGTATTTT. Translated: CAWASTDTQYF.

This clone was found many times. The chain uses TRBV10-1 and TRBJ1-1; 7 positions agree with TRBD1. With 6 bases clipped from V and 7 bases from J, the junction kept 8 bases outside the gene matches. The CDR3 has 13 residues. The germline gives CDR1 WNHNN, CDR2 SYGVQD (reference sequence). The CDR3 region is CASREQGSNEAFF. The CDR3 coding sequence is TGCGCCAGCAGGGAACAGGGGAGTAATGAAGCTTTCTTT.

This clone was recorded at least ten times. This sequence joins TRBV4-1 and TRBJ2-2; D might be TRBD2 (6 bases). Deletions cut 4 bases from V and 13 bases from J, with 19 bases between. The CDR3 sequence is 14 residues long. The germline gives CDR1 MGHRA, CDR2 YSYEKL. CDR3 nucleotide sequence: TGCGCCAGCAGCCTCCCGGGGGTTCGGGGAGGGCTGTTTTTT. Translation gives CASSLPGVRGGLFF.

This clone was seen ten or more times. V gene TRBV12-3 or TRBV12-4 combines with J gene TRBJ1-6; 8 nucleotides match TRBD1. The CDR3 extends over 15 amino acids. With V trimmed by 7 bases and J by 7 bases, 9 bases remained unmatched. CDR3 DNA sequence: TGTGCCAGCACTTTGGAGGACAGGGCAAATTCACCCCTCCACTTT. It codes for CASTLEDRANSPLHF.

This clone was recorded only once. The chain has TRBV4-2 and TRBJ2-5; the D gene could be TRBD1 or TRBD2 (6 bases each). V was cut by 0 bases and J by 6 bases, with 8 bases left in between. Germline V gene data show CDR1 as LGHNA and CDR2 as YNFKEQ. This CDR3 comprises 13 residues. For the CDR3, the DNA is TGTGCCAGCAGCCAAGATCGGGGGCAGACCCAGTACTTC. Translating it yields CASSQDRGQTQYF.

In this sample, this clone turned up many times. The chain has TRBV30 and TRBJ2-5, with a possible D match to TRBD1 (6 bases). V lost 8 bases, J lost 3 bases, and 10 bases lay in between. Germline CDR1 is GTSNPN and CDR2 is SVGIG (reference sequence). The CDR3 has 11 amino acids. The CDR3, as DNA: TGTGCCCGAGGGACAAAAGAGACCCAGTACTTC. Amino acids: CARGTKETQYF.

This clone was observed a handful of times. The genes are TRBV12-5 and TRBJ1-6; 7 nucleotides line up with TRBD1. The CDR3 loop spans 14 amino acids. Germline trimming cut 1 base from V and 13 bases from J; bases unmatched to any gene: 7. Germline V lookup: CDR1 LGHNT, CDR2 FRNRAP. In nucleotides, the CDR3 is TGTGCTAGTGGTTTGGAACGGGACAGCACCCCCCTCCACTTT. This encodes CASGLERDSTPLHF.

This clone was detected only a few times. The junction shows a germline mismatch at one end, possibly a read error. This sample includes further DNA sequences coding for the same CDR3. The V and J genes are TRBV5-1 and TRBJ2-7; D gene unclear. The CDR3 length is 11 residues. The germline gives CDR1 SGHRS, CDR2 YFSETQ. The CDR3 DNA reads as TGCGCCGGCAGCTTCTTTGGCGAGCAGTACTTC. Protein product: CAGSFFGEQYF.

This clone has ten or more counts. The chain uses TRBV3-1 and TRBJ1-5; D is undetermined. Trimming left V 3 bases short and J 4 bases short, with 10 bases between. CDR1 LGHDT and CDR2 YNNKEL come from the germline V gene (reference sequence). CDR3 length equals 14 residues. CDR3: CASSQGTPNQPQHF. CDR3 bases: TGTGCCAGCAGCCAGGGAACACCAAATCAGCCCCAGCATTTT.

In the case of this clone: Other nucleotide sequences from this sample produce the same CDR3. The V and J genes are TRBV5-1 and TRBJ2-2, with unresolved D. Trimming cost V 0 bases and J 8 bases, with 14 bases left between them. The CDR3 has 15 residues. Germline CDR1 and CDR2: SGHRS and YFSETQ. DNA for the CDR3: TGCGCCAGCAGCTTGGTGCAGACCCGAACAGGGGAGCTGTTTTTT. As protein: CASSLVQTRTGELFF. The variable domain in full, with the rest retrieved from reference TRBV5-1 and TRBJ2-2, is KAGVTQTPRYLIKTRGQQVTLSCSPISGHRSVSWYQQTPGQGLQFLFEYFSETQRNKGNFPGRFSGRQFSNSRSEMNVSTLELGDSALYLCASSLVQTRTGELFFGEGSRLTVL.

This clone was seen at least ten times. V and J are TRBV12-3 or TRBV12-4 and TRBJ2-5; D is perhaps TRBD1 (5 bases). The CDR3 has 15 amino acids. Trimming removed 4 bases at V and 2 bases at J, with 14 bases between. In DNA, the CDR3 is TGTGCCAGCAGTTCTCATCGACAGATACAAGAGACCCAGTACTTC. Translating gives CASSSHRQIQETQYF.